The T cell receptor beta chain described here comes from a study of blood T cell repertoires in COVID-19. The junction had 11 bases not matched to a gene; V was cut back by 4 bases and J by 8 bases. The CDR3 contains 15 residues. The V gene's germline CDR1 is GTSNPN and CDR2 SVGIG (reference sequence). Original processing methods: How many nucleated cells were present was estimated from reference gene primer amplification. The table came from immunoSEQ multiplex PCR; TCRdb's copy has only in-frame clones and leaves some out. V and J calls and clone size come straight from that table; D and trimming were deduced from the DNA. Counted here are 230,000 or so clones, 84% occurring once; the ten biggest clones make up 2% to 2.5%.

The sequenced material came from peripheral blood. This TCR was sampled from a man aged 40-49 years who had recovered from COVID-19. This chain connects TRBV30 to TRBJ1-2; TRBD1 matches at 12 bases. The CDR3 DNA reads as TGTGCCTGGATTTCGCGGGACAGGGGGCCAAGGGGCTACACCTTC. It specifies CAWISRDRGPRGYTF.